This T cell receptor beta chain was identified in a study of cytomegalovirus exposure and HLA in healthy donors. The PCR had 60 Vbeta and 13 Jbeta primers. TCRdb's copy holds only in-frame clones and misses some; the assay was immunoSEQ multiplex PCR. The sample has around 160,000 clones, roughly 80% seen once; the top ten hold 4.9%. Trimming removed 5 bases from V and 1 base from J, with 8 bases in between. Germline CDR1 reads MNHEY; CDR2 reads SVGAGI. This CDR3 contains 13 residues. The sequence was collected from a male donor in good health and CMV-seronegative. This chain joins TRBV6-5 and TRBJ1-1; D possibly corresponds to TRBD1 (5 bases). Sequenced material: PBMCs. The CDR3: CASSATGNTEAFF. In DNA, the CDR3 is TGTGCCAGCAGTGCCACAGGGAACACTGAAGCTTTCTTT.